This is a list of T cell receptor beta chains from one sample in a study of T cell responses to AZD1222 COVID-19 vaccine. The assay was immunoSEQ multiplex PCR, and TCRdb's table has in-frame clones only and misses some. The table has about 150,000 clones, about nine tenths seen once; the top ten hold 6.9%. Specimen: peripheral blood, collected after recovery from COVID-19. The origin of the receptors is an adult who had recovered from COVID-19. The CDR3 runs from the conserved cysteine through the conserved F or W. Some rows have no size entry. The others give once, few or many, or a class for an expanded clone.

V: TRBV6-5
J: TRBJ1-2
size: .
CDR3: CASSYSSIERPYGYTF

V: TRBV15
J: TRBJ1-6
size: .
CDR3: CATSRVATPLHF

V: TRBV7-2
J: TRBJ2-1
size: .
CDR3: CASSQPGGFNEQFF

V: TRBV5-1
J: TRBJ1-1
size: .
CDR3: CASSFGPGAPTEAFF

V: TRBV7-2
J: TRBJ2-7
size: .
CDR3: CASSPRGTHSYEQYF

V: TRBV4-2
J: TRBJ1-5
size: .
CDR3: CASSQEGDLYQPQHF

V: TRBV7-9
J: TRBJ1-5
size: .
CDR3: CASSLGSGQGAGQPQHF

V: TRBV1
J: TRBJ2-5
size: .
CDR3: CTSSPSSGGAEETQYF

V: TRBV5-6
J: TRBJ2-5
size: .
CDR3: CASSLAGAQTQYF

V: TRBV9
J: TRBJ2-1
size: .
CDR3: CASSALALTGYNEQFF

V: TRBV6-6
J: TRBJ2-4
size: .
CDR3: CASSLDSRAKNIQYF

V: TRBV27
J: TRBJ2-3
size: .
CDR3: CASSLARVADTQYF

V: TRBV5-1
J: TRBJ1-1
size: .
CDR3: CASRWGEGTEAFF

V: TRBV7-2
J: TRBJ2-6
size: once
CDR3: CASSYYPRVLTF

V: TRBV3-1/TRBV3-2
J: TRBJ2-3
size: .
CDR3: CASSSTRGDTQYF

V: TRBV6-1
J: TRBJ1-6
size: few
CDR3: CASSEYTGNSPLHF

V: TRBV7-8
J: TRBJ2-7
size: .
CDR3: CASSLEVLGDSYEQYF

V: TRBV12-3/TRBV12-4
J: TRBJ2-7
size: few
CDR3: CASSSTNEQYF

V: TRBV6-1
J: TRBJ2-7
size: .
CDR3: CASSEAAGQGAASYEQYF

V: TRBV28
J: TRBJ2-5
size: once
CDR3: CASRAWAGADQETQYF

V: TRBV14
J: TRBJ1-1
size: .
CDR3: CASSVDLSTEAFF

V: TRBV28
J: TRBJ1-2
size: .
CDR3: CASSLSDRGPNYGYTF

V: TRBV28
J: TRBJ2-7
size: .
CDR3: CASSSFAEATQAGYEQYF

V: TRBV15
J: TRBJ1-5
size: .
CDR3: CATSSGTTNVQPQHF